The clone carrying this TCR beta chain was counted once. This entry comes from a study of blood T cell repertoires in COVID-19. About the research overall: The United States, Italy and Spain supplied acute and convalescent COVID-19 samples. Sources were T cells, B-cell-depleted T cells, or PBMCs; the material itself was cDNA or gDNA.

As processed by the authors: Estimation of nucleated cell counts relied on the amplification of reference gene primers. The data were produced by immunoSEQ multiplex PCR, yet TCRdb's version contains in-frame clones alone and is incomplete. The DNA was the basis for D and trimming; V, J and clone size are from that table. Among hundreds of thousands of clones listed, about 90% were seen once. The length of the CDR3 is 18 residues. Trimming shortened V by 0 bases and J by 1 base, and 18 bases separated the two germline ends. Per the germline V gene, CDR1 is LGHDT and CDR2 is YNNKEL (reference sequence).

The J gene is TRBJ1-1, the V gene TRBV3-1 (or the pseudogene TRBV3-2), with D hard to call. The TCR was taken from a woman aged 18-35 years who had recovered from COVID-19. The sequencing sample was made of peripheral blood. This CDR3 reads CASSQETLGEGPNTEAFF. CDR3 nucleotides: TGTGCCAGCAGCCAAGAAACGCTCGGCGAGGGTCCGAACACTGAAGCTTTCTTT.